In this sample, the clone carrying this T cell receptor beta chain turned up many times. What it binds is not known. The source of the sample is a study of identical twins. In TCRdb, the 5' RACE reads were re-called with MiXCR into one record per CDR3 protein. This table holds some 600,000 distinct CDR3 sequences, just over 7% found once. Between the trimmed V and J ends, which lost 5 bases and 0 bases, there was a span of 16 bases. From germline, CDR1 is PRHDT and CDR2 FYEKMQ (reference sequence). The CDR3 is 16 residues long. Study-wide points: Abundant beta clonotypes from cord blood bore fewer insertions; memory repertoires lacked this pattern. There was more out-of-frame TCR alpha sharing in monozygotic twins than models estimated. Compared with unrelated sharing, twin-shared out-of-frame alpha sequences had more low-probability sequences.

These same records also appear under a second study, on yellow fever vaccine responses in identical twins.

V gene TRBV13 combines with J gene TRBJ1-1; D possibly corresponds to TRBD1 (5 bases). This sequence was found in a woman younger than 30 in good health. The sample taken for sequencing was PBMCs. Here the CDR3 reads CASSPSGGGMNTEAFF. For the CDR3, the DNA is TGTGCCAGCAGCCCCTCCGGGGGGGGAATGAACACTGAAGCTTTCTTT.